This TCR beta chain comes out of a study of shared clonotypes between healthy human individuals (dated by TCRdb to about 2020). Notes on the research overall: A few men and a couple of women, aged 18 to 49 years, made up the cohort. Libraries were prepared and TCR repertoires were sequenced by different laboratories using diverse techniques, in order to increase sequencing depth and limit assay-specific biases. The study deeply sequenced blood TCR repertoires of about 5 healthy adults to estimate repertoire size and the extent of clonotype sharing between individuals. For each donor, CD4 naive and CD4 memory were each run on three plates, CD8 naive on two plates, and CD8 memory on one plate. Each donor's leukapheresis produced roughly between roughly 0.85 and 10 billion PBMCs.

Inclusive of the bounding cysteine and phenylalanine, the CDR3 is 13 residues long. CDR3 DNA only is kept here, 39 bases in frame from base 1. Reading the germline V gene (reference sequence) gives CDR1 LNHNV and CDR2 YYDKDF. Trimming takes 3 bases from V and 10 bases from J, and the germline ends sit 13 bases apart. For this clone: This receptor's antigen is unknown. It has no much larger one-base neighbor in the sample; base qualities were not kept.

TCR CDR3 regions were amplified from genomic DNA by multiplex PCR using the deep immunoSEQ assay. Extracted genomic DNA from each cell subset was distributed evenly across all wells of several immunoSEQ 96-well plates, and each plate was treated as a replicate. For sorted subsets, 150 to 200 ng genomic DNA, equal to about 30,000 T cell genomes, was loaded into each replicate PCR. The purified libraries were quantified using a Qubit 3.0 fluorometer, sized with a Bioanalyzer 2100, and then quantified again using the KAPA Library Quantification kit. Every immunoSEQ 96-well plate was sequenced on a dedicated single-read 150-cycle Illumina NextSeq 550 flow cell. Turning to the authors' computational methods: Because the immunoSEQ output held only junctional sequences and lacked quality scores, the filtering could not match the filtering applied to full-length reads. Sequences were annotated with PyIR, a Python wrapper for IgBLAST v1.9, and V/J genes and CDR3 were assigned using IMGT germline references. Reads with weak V/J assignments (E-value above 1e-6), missing CDR3, stop codons, out-of-frame junctions, or ambiguous translated residues were removed. V3J clonotypes were defined as sequences sharing the same inferred V gene, J gene, and CDR3 amino acid sequence. Percentage overlap between repertoires was calculated by dividing the number of shared unique clonotypes by the size of the smaller repertoire. RTK rarefaction, the Chao1 estimator, and Recon v2.1 estimates of unobserved clonotypes were used to assess repertoire richness. Generation probabilities were computed with OLGA for all TCRbeta clonotypes obtained by the gDNA method from several donors. The table was pulled from immuneACCESS by TCRdb, which kept in-frame rearrangements only. Such tables lose some clones; where checked, under half of the loss comes from unresolved V genes, and the rest has no known cause. Clone size and the V and J calls come from that table; the DNA yielded D and trimming. In all, the sample holds about 600,000 clones, and 95% to 98% of those were seen once. 0.25% to 0.35% of the sample is held by the ten biggest clonotypes.

CD8 naive samples were obtained by positive selection for CCR7 among CD45RO-negative cells, yielding a CD45RA+CCR7+ population from which TemRA cells were excluded. The donors were healthy, HIV-negative adults with no recently reported acute infections or vaccinations. All donors were Caucasian adults living in Nashville, Tennessee, USA. Blood was collected by leukapheresis, and PBMCs were isolated by Ficoll-Histopaque density gradient centrifugation and then cryopreserved in liquid nitrogen vapor phase. Analytical flow cytometry was used to check the purity and quantity of every magnetically sorted T cell population. From each sorted fraction, genomic DNA was isolated and quantified by UV absorbance on a Nanodrop 2000c. General conclusions and limits of the study: Across a few donors, roughly 5.1% of naive CD4, around 3.3% of naive CD8, 2% to 2.5% of memory CD4, and about 0.4% of memory CD8 clonotypes were shared. Sampling was limited to blood, and TCR repertoires in tissue likely differ from TCR repertoires in blood. The small number of donors limited the genetic and exposure-history diversity represented. Naive subsets generally had larger estimated clonotype richness than memory subsets did. Clonotypes shared by all four sorted-subset donors showed higher generation probabilities than non-shared clonotypes. Rarefaction of sorted-subset datasets indicated incomplete sequencing despite the large sequencing depth. Pairwise subsampling led to the expectation that sequencing depth would affect the degree of clonotype sharing among donors.

This sequence uses TRBV15 and TRBJ2-1, with the D gene not confidently named. This receptor was identified in a man under 40 in good health. Material: naive CD8+ T cells sorted from blood. The sample's cell subset or site label is to be understood as: CD45RA+CCR7+. The DNA reads as follows: TGTGCCACCAGCAGGCCCCCAGGCCCCGAGCAGTTCTTC. It translates as CATSRPPGPEQFF.